In its sample, the clone carrying this T cell receptor beta chain was seen a few times. Antigen unknown. Naive CD4+ cells had CD25+ Tregs removed. Constant-region reverse primers amplified full-length variable regions, followed by semi-nested Nested Universal Primer A PCR. TCRdb reprocessed the 5' RACE reads with MiXCR, giving one entry per CDR3 protein. The sample lists approximately 47,000 distinct CDR3 sequences, 28% occurring once. General study points: Tumor-infiltrating Treg TCR alpha and beta sequences overlapped most with tumor naive CD4+ T cells, then blood naive. The larger-cohort validation was restricted to a single TCR beta V-J rearrangement rather than whole repertoires.

The CDR3 loop spans 13 amino acids. Deletions cut 6 bases from V and 4 bases from J, with 12 bases between. The sample comprised naive CD4+ T cells sorted from blood. Noted subset: naive CD4+ T cells, CD4+CD45RA+CD25-. The genes are TRBV12-3 or TRBV12-4 and TRBJ1-1, with a tentative D call TRBD1 (5 bases). The sequence derives from a female donor with breast cancer. The CDR3 sequence is CASSRDRSTEAFF. The CDR3 DNA reads TGTGCCAGCAGCCGGGACCGCTCCACTGAAGCTTTCTTT.